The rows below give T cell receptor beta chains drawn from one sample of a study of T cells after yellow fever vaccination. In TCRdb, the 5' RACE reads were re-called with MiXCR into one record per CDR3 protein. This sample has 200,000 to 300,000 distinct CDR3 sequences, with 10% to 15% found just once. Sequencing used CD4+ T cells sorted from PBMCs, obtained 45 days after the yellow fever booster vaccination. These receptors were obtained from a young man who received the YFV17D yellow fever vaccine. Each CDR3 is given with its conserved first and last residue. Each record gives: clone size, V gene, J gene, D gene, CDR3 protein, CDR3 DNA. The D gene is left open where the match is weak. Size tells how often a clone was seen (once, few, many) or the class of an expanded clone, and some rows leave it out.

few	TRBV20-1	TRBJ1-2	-	CSARDLQRPVNYGYTF	TGCAGTGCTAGAGACCTACAGAGACCCGTTAACTATGGCTACACCTTC
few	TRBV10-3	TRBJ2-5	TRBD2	CAAGERQETQYF	TGTGCCGCGGGGGAGCGGCAAGAGACCCAGTACTTC
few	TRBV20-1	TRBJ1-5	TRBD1	CSARVTGQPGSNQPQHF	TGCAGTGCTAGAGTCACGGGACAGCCGGGAAGCAATCAGCCCCAGCATTTT
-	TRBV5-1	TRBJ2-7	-	CASSLAGTPLSVYEQYF	TGCGCCAGCAGCTTGGCCGGGACCCCGCTTTCGGTCTACGAGCAGTACTTC
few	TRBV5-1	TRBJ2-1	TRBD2	CASSLTQTSHYNEQFF	TGCGCCAGCAGCTTGACTCAGACTAGCCATTACAATGAGCAGTTCTTC
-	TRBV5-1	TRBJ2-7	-	CASSPAGTEQYF	TGCGCCAGCAGCCCGGCGGGGACCGAGCAGTACTTC
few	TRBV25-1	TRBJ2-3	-	CASRDTGGQTDTQYF	TGTGCCAGCAGGGATACCGGGGGACAGACAGATACGCAGTATTTT
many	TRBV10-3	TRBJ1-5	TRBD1	CAISATGDQPQHF	TGTGCCATCAGCGCAACAGGGGATCAGCCCCAGCATTTT
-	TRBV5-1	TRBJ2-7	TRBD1	CASSADRVGYEQYF	TGCGCCAGCAGCGCAGACAGGGTAGGCTACGAGCAGTACTTC
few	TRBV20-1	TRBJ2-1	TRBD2	CSARGTSLGNEQFF	TGCAGTGCTAGAGGGACTAGCCTTGGCAATGAGCAGTTCTTC
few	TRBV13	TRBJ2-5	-	CASSRGSQRTQYF	TGTGCCAGCAGCCGAGGGTCCCAGAGAACCCAGTACTTC
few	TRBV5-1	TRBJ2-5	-	CASSGGQSQETQYF	TGCGCCAGCAGCGGAGGACAGTCGCAAGAGACCCAGTACTTC
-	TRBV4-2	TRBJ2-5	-	CASSQGRGAEETQYF	TGTGCCAGCAGCCAAGGCCGGGGGGCCGAAGAGACCCAGTACTTC
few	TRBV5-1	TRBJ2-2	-	CASSLMTDTGELFF	TGCGCCAGCAGCTTAATGACAGACACCGGGGAGCTGTTTTTT
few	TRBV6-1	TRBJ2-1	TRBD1	CASIRDRGGNEQFF	TGTGCCAGCATTCGGGACAGGGGGGGGAATGAGCAGTTCTTC
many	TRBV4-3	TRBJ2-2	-	CASSQDPGRGELFF	TGCGCCAGCAGCCAAGACCCGGGGAGGGGGGAGCTGTTTTTT
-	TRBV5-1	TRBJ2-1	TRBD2	CASGGLAGGRNEQFF	TGCGCCAGCGGGGGACTAGCGGGAGGTCGAAATGAGCAGTTCTTC